The 31 T cell receptor beta chains in this list originate from one sample, sequenced in a study of response to subunit inactivated influenza vaccine. TCRdb reprocessed the RT-PCR reads with MiXCR, giving one entry per CDR3 protein. The sample records 400,000 to 650,000 distinct CDR3 sequences, roughly 7.6% being singletons. The sample consisted of PBMCs from blood, taken about 23 months after vaccination. The receptor set was obtained from a man aged 50 to 69 who received an inactivated influenza vaccine.

This clonotype was observed a few times. The rearrangement links TRBV20-1 to TRBJ2-7, with a possible D match to TRBD1 (6 bases). CDR1 is DFQATT and CDR2 is SNEGSKA in the germline V gene (reference sequence). Trimming cost V 4 bases and J 2 bases, with 15 bases left between them. CDR3 length: 14 amino acids. The CDR3 DNA is TGCAGTGCTACGAAACAGGGTCTCACCTACGAGCAGTACTTC. Its protein is CSATKQGLTYEQYF.

In this sample, this clonotype turned up a few times. The chain joins TRBV10-3 to TRBJ2-7; 7 nucleotides line up with TRBD2. With V trimmed by 1 base and J by 3 bases, 9 bases remained unmatched. Germline V lookup: CDR1 ENHRY, CDR2 SYGVKD. The CDR3 runs to 16 residues. This CDR3 is CAISEFLSASGYEQYF. The CDR3 bases are TGTGCCATCAGTGAGTTTTTATCGGCTAGCGGCTACGAGCAGTACTTC.

V usage is TRBV20-1 and J usage is TRBJ2-7; D may be TRBD2 (6 bases). Germline V gene sequence: CDR1 DFQATT, CDR2 SNEGSKA (reference sequence). The CDR3 has 15 residues. V was pared by 1 base and J by 6 bases, with 19 bases between. In DNA form, the CDR3 reads TGCAGTGCTAGAGTTGCGACGGGGGATTGGGCCGAGCAGTACTTC. As protein: CSARVATGDWAEQYF.

V gene TRBV4-3 combines with J gene TRBJ1-4; D remains ambiguous. Between the trimmed V and J ends, which lost 0 bases and 7 bases, there was a span of 12 bases. This CDR3 has 15 residues. The germline gives CDR1 LGHNA, CDR2 YSLEER. The CDR3 is CASSQDSLRTEKLFF. CDR3 in DNA: TGCGCCAGCAGCCAAGATAGCCTTAGGACTGAAAAACTGTTTTTT.

This clonotype appeared many times. J is TRBJ1-5 and V is TRBV20-1; D gene unclear. Germline assignment: CDR1 DFQATT and CDR2 SNEGSKA (reference sequence). The length of the CDR3 is 13 residues. The ends were cut back, 3 bases at V and 4 bases at J, with 10 bases in the middle. The CDR3, as DNA: TGCAGTGCTAGTAGGCAGATAAATCAGCCCCAGCATTTT. This codes for CSASRQINQPQHF.

CDR3: CASRLGVHEQYF. CDR3 nucleotides: TGTGCCAGCCGATTAGGGGTCCACGAGCAGTACTTC. The V call is TRBV6-2 or TRBV6-3, the J call TRBJ2-7; TRBD1 might be the D (5 bases). Germline assignment: CDR1 MNHEY and CDR2 SVGEGT. This CDR3 comprises 12 residues. V was pared by 8 bases and J by 5 bases, with 13 bases between.

This clonotype has ten or more counts. The rearrangement links TRBV28 to TRBJ2-1; 7 bases match TRBD2. With 8 bases clipped from V and 5 bases from J, the junction kept 6 bases outside the gene matches. This CDR3 region has 13 residues. CDR1 is MDHEN and CDR2 is SYDVKM in the germline V gene. The CDR3 DNA is TGTGCCAGCCTTAGGGGAGGGCACAATGAGCAGTTCTTC. As protein: CASLRGGHNEQFF. The full variable domain, its missing parts supplied by reference TRBV28 and TRBJ2-1, is DVKVTQSSRYLVKRTGEKVFLECVQDMDHENMFWYRQDPGLGLRLIYFSYDVKMKEKGDIPEGYSVSREKKERFSLILESASTNQTSMYLCASLRGGHNEQFFGPGTRLTVL.

The genes are TRBV20-1 and TRBJ1-2; no clear D gene. Germline V gives CDR1 DFQATT, CDR2 SNEGSKA (reference sequence). Trimming removed 0 bases at V and 1 base at J, with 9 bases between. The CDR3 spans 14 residues. The CDR3 spells CSARDLNINYGYTF. The CDR3 region has the DNA TGCAGTGCTAGAGATCTGAACATTAACTATGGCTACACCTTC.

This clonotype has ten or more counts. CDR3: CASSHQSSLAGGRVEQFF. CDR3 bases: TGCGCCAGCAGCCACCAGAGTTCGCTAGCGGGGGGGCGAGTTGAGCAGTTCTTC. The chain is built from TRBV4-1 and TRBJ2-1; 12 nucleotides line up with TRBD2. This CDR3 comprises 18 residues. V dropped 3 bases and J dropped 9; count of bases not matched to a gene: 15. Per the germline V gene, CDR1 is MGHRA and CDR2 is YSYEKL.

The V gene is TRBV20-1, the J gene TRBJ2-7; D is undetermined. The CDR3 has 14 amino acids. The V and J ends lost 3 bases and 0 bases respectively, with 12 bases between them. Germline loops: CDR1 DFQATT, CDR2 SNEGSKA (reference sequence). For the CDR3, the DNA is TGCAGTGCTAGCGATACAGTCCGCTCCTACGAGCAGTACTTC. It specifies CSASDTVRSYEQYF.

This clonotype was seen ten or more times. CDR3 DNA: TGTGCCAGCAGTTTGACAGCAACTGGGGATGAGCAGTTCTTC. This translates into CASSLTATGDEQFF. This sequence joins TRBV12-3 or TRBV12-4 and TRBJ2-1; maybe TRBD1 (5 bases). The length of the CDR3 is 14 residues. V was trimmed by 3 bases and J by 8 bases, leaving 14 bases between them.

This clonotype was recorded a few times. The chain joins TRBV7-2 to TRBJ2-7, with D uncertain. The CDR3 consists of 15 residues. The germline V gene encodes CDR1 SGHTA and CDR2 FQGNSA. The V end lost 7 bases, the J end lost 0 bases, and 16 bases lay between the germline ends. CDR3 region: CASTLSMGNSYEQYF. In DNA, the CDR3 is TGTGCCAGCACCCTTAGTATGGGGAACTCCTACGAGCAGTACTTC.

This clonotype showed up many times. The CDR3 nucleotides are TGCAGTGCCCAGACGGGACTAGGTCTATACGAGCAGTACTTC. Its translation is CSAQTGLGLYEQYF. The rearrangement joins TRBV20-1 to TRBJ2-7, with 8 nucleotides matching TRBD2. Germline lookup yields CDR1 DFQATT and CDR2 SNEGSKA (reference sequence). The CDR3 has 14 residues. After removal of 6 bases from V and 4 bases from J, the junction contained 11 bases not matched to a gene.

The rearrangement links TRBV10-3 to TRBJ1-2; 8 nucleotides align to TRBD1. The junction had 4 bases not matched to a gene; V was cut back by 0 bases and J by 4 bases. Germline V CDR1 and CDR2: ENHRY, SYGVKD. The CDR3 totals 15 residues. The CDR3 DNA follows: TGTGCCATCAGTGAGTCTGGGCAGGGGGCCTATGGCTACACCTTC. Its translation: CAISESGQGAYGYTF.

The table lists this clonotype with a few counts. V and J are TRBV27 and TRBJ2-3; 10 bases align to TRBD2. This CDR3 has 16 amino acids. In germline, CDR1 is MNHEY, CDR2 SMNVEV (reference sequence). V shed 5 bases, J shed 3 bases, and the junction held 8 bases outside the gene matches. CDR3 in DNA: TGTGCCAGCAGTGAGCGGGGGGGCATCCTGACAGATACGCAGTATTTT. This codes for CASSERGGILTDTQYF.

This clonotype has more than one count but fewer than ten. V gene TRBV7-2 combines with J gene TRBJ2-2, with D uncertain. CDR3 length: 14 residues. Between the trimmed V and J ends, which lost 2 bases and 4 bases, there was a span of 8 bases. CDR1 is SGHTA, CDR2 FQGNSA, per germline. CDR3 amino acids: CASSLIRSTGELFF. CDR3 coding DNA: TGTGCCAGCAGCTTAATCCGAAGCACCGGGGAGCTGTTTTTT.

The chain has TRBV28 and TRBJ2-6; 7 nucleotides match TRBD1. J gave up 4 bases and V 2 bases, and 14 bases lay outside the gene matches. CDR1 and CDR2 from the germline V gene are MDHEN and SYDVKM. The CDR3 is made up of 19 amino acids. In DNA, the CDR3 is TGTGCCAGCAGTTTAGTTGGGGGACAGCAGAACTCCGGGGCCAACGTCCTGACTTTC. Protein sequence: CASSLVGGQQNSGANVLTF.

This clonotype was counted many times. The chain joins TRBV9 to TRBJ2-3; D unclear. The CDR3 runs 14 residues. Germline CDR1 reads SGDLS; CDR2 reads YYNGEE. Trimming removed 0 bases from V and 1 base from J, with 6 bases in between. The CDR3 DNA follows: TGTGCCAGCAGCGTAGAGGGCGGCACAGATACGCAGTATTTT. Translation gives CASSVEGGTDTQYF.

This clonotype appeared a few times. The chain combines TRBV20-1 with TRBJ2-7; weak D call: TRBD1 (6 bases). V was cut by 0 bases and J by 4 bases, with 13 bases left in between. This CDR3 is built from 14 residues. Germline V lookup: CDR1 DFQATT, CDR2 SNEGSKA (reference sequence). In nucleotides, the CDR3 is TGCAGTGCTAGAGATTTAGGGGGTTCATACGAGCAGTACTTC. Translating gives CSARDLGGSYEQYF.

This clonotype was seen a few times. The chain has TRBV3-1 and TRBJ1-2; no clear D gene. Germline values: CDR1 LGHDT, CDR2 YNNKEL (reference sequence). The ends were cut back, 1 base at V and 6 bases at J, with 6 bases in the middle. This CDR3 comprises 12 residues. Written as DNA, the CDR3 is TGTGCCAGCAGCCAAGCTGGGGATGGCTACACCTTC. It is translated as CASSQAGDGYTF.

This clonotype was seen repeatedly, ten times or more. The chain carries TRBV25-1 and TRBJ2-5, with D unclear. Trimming removed 7 bases at V and 1 base at J, with 10 bases between. The CDR3 loop spans 13 amino acids. Per germline, CDR1 MGHDK and CDR2 SYGVNS. CDR3 nucleotides: TGTGCCAGCAACAACCTCGCCCAAGAGACCCAGTACTTC. Its protein product is CASNNLAQETQYF.

The chain has TRBV15 and TRBJ2-2; D remains unclear. This CDR3 is 15 amino acids long. V was clipped by 3 bases and J by 5 bases, with 13 bases between them. The V gene's germline CDR1 is LNHNV and CDR2 YYDKDF (reference sequence). The CDR3 protein is CATSSLPTVTGELFF. The DNA of the CDR3 is TGTGCCACCAGCAGCCTTCCTACTGTTACCGGGGAGCTGTTTTTT.

The chain is built from TRBV7-2 and TRBJ2-1; 11 nucleotides line up with TRBD2. V lost 4 bases, J lost 1 base, and 6 bases stayed unmatched. Per the germline V gene, CDR1 is SGHTA and CDR2 is FQGNSA. CDR3 length: 17 residues. The CDR3 nucleotides read TGTGCCAGCAGCTCTATAGCGGGAGGGCGGTCCTACAATGAGCAGTTCTTC. It specifies CASSSIAGGRSYNEQFF. The variable domain in full, with the rest retrieved from reference TRBV7-2 and TRBJ2-1, is GAGVSQSPSNKVTEKGKDVELRCDPISGHTALYWYRQSLGQGLEFLIYFQGNSAPDKSGLPSDRFSAERTGGSVSTLTIQRTQQEDSAVYLCASSSIAGGRSYNEQFFGPGTRLTVL.

V and J are TRBV29-1 and TRBJ1-1; D perhaps matches TRBD1 (5 bases). Trimming removed 0 bases at V and 3 bases at J, with 14 bases between. This CDR3 contains 15 residues. From germline, CDR1 is SQVTM and CDR2 ANQGSEA. The CDR3 nucleotides are TGCAGCGTTGAAGATAGGTGGGGGGTGGACACTGAAGCTTTCTTT. Encoded protein: CSVEDRWGVDTEAFF.

The rearrangement links TRBV15 to TRBJ1-5; D perhaps matches TRBD1 (5 bases). Germline values: CDR1 LNHNV, CDR2 YYDKDF (reference sequence). V lost 0 bases and J lost 5, with 11 bases in between. This CDR3 region has 15 residues. The CDR3 coding sequence is TGTGCCACCAGCAGAGAATTGGGGCAGGATCAGCCCCAGCATTTT. Encoded protein: CATSRELGQDQPQHF.

The chain employs TRBV9 and TRBJ2-5; no clear D gene. CDR3 size: 13 residues. The V and J ends lost 0 bases and 2 bases respectively, with 5 bases between them. Germline V gene sequence: CDR1 SGDLS, CDR2 YYNGEE. The CDR3 spells CASSVAVQETQYF. For the CDR3, the DNA is TGTGCCAGCAGCGTAGCGGTACAAGAGACCCAGTACTTC.

The V and J genes are TRBV20-1 and TRBJ2-3; D not resolved. V lost 4 bases and J lost 3, with 11 bases in between. The CDR3 consists of 13 residues. Germline V gene lookup returns CDR1 DFQATT and CDR2 SNEGSKA (reference sequence). For the CDR3, the DNA is TGCAGTGCTACGCTGGGTACGACAGATACGCAGTATTTT. It translates to CSATLGTTDTQYF.

The table lists this clonotype with many counts. CDR3 sequence: CSKPGLLSDTQYF. For the CDR3, the DNA is TGCAGTAAGCCGGGACTACTGTCAGATACGCAGTATTTT. This rearrangement joins TRBV20-1 to TRBJ2-3; 7 nucleotides agree with TRBD2. With 8 bases clipped from V and 4 bases from J, the junction kept 9 bases outside the gene matches. CDR1 and CDR2 (germline): DFQATT, SNEGSKA (reference sequence). The CDR3 totals 13 residues.

This clonotype was counted only a few times. The CDR3 nucleotides read TGTGCCAGCAGCTCGCCCTCCGGGACAGGGGTATATAGCAATCAGCCCCAGCATTTT. Encoded protein: CASSSPSGTGVYSNQPQHF. The rearrangement uses TRBV7-8 and TRBJ1-5; 10 positions match TRBD1. V lost 4 bases to trimming and J lost 0 bases; unmatched junction nucleotides: 12. Germline CDR1 is SGHVS and CDR2 is FQNEAQ. The CDR3 is 19 residues long.

This clonotype was counted between two and nine times. The J gene is TRBJ2-3, the V gene TRBV2; no firm D call. The germline gives CDR1 SNHLY, CDR2 FYNNEI. This CDR3 comprises 15 residues. V was shortened by 3 bases and J by 2 bases, with 12 bases between the two germline ends. The CDR3 sequence is CASSDSLYPTDTQYF. The CDR3 DNA reads as TGTGCCAGCAGTGACAGTCTGTATCCCACAGATACGCAGTATTTT.

This clonotype has more than one count but fewer than ten. This chain connects TRBV29-1 to TRBJ2-1; D tentatively fits TRBD1 or TRBD2 (6 bases each). The CDR3 has 13 amino acids. Per germline, CDR1 SQVTM and CDR2 ANQGSEA. As DNA, the CDR3 is TGCAGGGCCATGGGGGGCTCCAGTCATGAGCAGTTCTTC. Protein sequence: CRAMGGSSHEQFF.